This T cell receptor (beta chain) is from a study of PD-1 blockade in classical Hodgkin lymphoma. Notes on the study in general: Compared with healthy donors, newly diagnosed patients reportedly showed lower baseline TCR diversity.

Time point reported: newly diagnosed, previously untreated cHL patient sample. Acting as the comparison were PBMCs from newly diagnosed, untreated classical Hodgkin lymphoma. This clone has a handful of counts. Its antigen remains unidentified. Only in-frame clones appear in the TCRdb table, and some are missing; sequencing was by immunoSEQ multiplex PCR. The sample includes about 21,000 clones, less than 95% of them seen just once. The sequenced sample consisted of peripheral blood mononuclear cells (PBMCs). The source is a human donor with classical Hodgkin lymphoma.

Written as DNA, the CDR3 is TGTGCCAGCAGTTCCGATCGTTATCAGCCCCAGCATTTT. Residues: CASSSDRYQPQHF. This chain links TRBV27 with TRBJ1-5, with D unclear. The length of the CDR3 is 13 residues. Germline lookup yields CDR1 MNHEY and CDR2 SMNVEV (reference sequence). Trimming shortened V by 4 bases and J by 5 bases, and 9 bases separated the two germline ends.